The 18 T cell receptor beta chains in this list originate from one sample, sequenced in a study of shared clonotypes between healthy human individuals. The protocol was immunoSEQ multiplex PCR, while the TCRdb copy is restricted to in-frame clones and leaves out a portion. The table shows hundreds of thousands of clones, with less than 85% occurring only once. The material sequenced was memory CD4+ T cells sorted from blood. Subset here: CD45RA-negative fraction. The receptor source for this set is a woman aged 25-40 years in good health.

The chain links TRBV5-1 to TRBJ1-1; D remains ambiguous. Per the germline V gene, CDR1 is SGHRS and CDR2 is YFSETQ. This CDR3 region has 13 residues. V was shortened by 2 bases and J by 7 bases, with 12 bases between the two germline ends. The CDR3 region is CASSFPDVSEAFF. DNA for the CDR3: TGCGCCAGCAGCTTTCCGGACGTCAGTGAAGCTTTCTTT.

This clone was seen a handful of times. This chain connects TRBV7-8 to TRBJ2-2; 10 bases match TRBD2. Germline CDR1 reads SGHVS; CDR2 reads FQNEAQ. The CDR3 has 16 residues. V lost 2 bases, J lost 5 bases, and 5 bases stayed unmatched. The CDR3 nucleotides read TGTGCCAGCAGCTTAATTCTAGCGGGAGAAACCGGGGAGCTGTTTTTT. Residues: CASSLILAGETGELFF.

The chain has TRBV18 and TRBJ2-7; maybe TRBD2 (6 bases). Germline V CDR1 and CDR2: KGHSH, LQKENI. V shed 3 bases and J shed 3 bases, with 12 bases lying between them. The CDR3 has 14 amino acids. The CDR3 loop is CASSPRDGNYEQYF. The CDR3 DNA follows: TGTGCCAGCTCACCGCGGGACGGAAACTACGAGCAGTACTTC.

J is TRBJ2-1 and V is TRBV4-1; 11 bases line up with TRBD2. CDR1 is MGHRA and CDR2 is YSYEKL in the germline V gene. The CDR3 length is 18 residues. Trimming removed 2 bases from V and 6 bases from J; junction bases left unmatched: 12. DNA of the CDR3: TGCGCCAGCAGCCAACAATGGGCTAGCGGGAGGACTTCCAATGAGCAGTTCTTC. Amino acids: CASSQQWASGRTSNEQFF.

For this clone: In the same sample, other DNA sequences code for this CDR3. V is TRBV5-1 and J is TRBJ2-1; D gene ambiguous. The germline gives CDR1 SGHRS, CDR2 YFSETQ. Trimming shortened V by 1 base and J by 5 bases, and 7 bases separated the two germline ends. This CDR3 is built from 13 residues. CDR3 amino acids: CASSLSPNNEQFF. The CDR3 DNA reads TGCGCCAGCAGCTTGTCCCCTAACAATGAGCAGTTCTTC.

DNA for the CDR3: TGTGCCAGCAGTGAACGGGACCCCCCCTACGAGCAGTACTTC. Protein product: CASSERDPPYEQYF. The rearrangement uses TRBV25-1 and TRBJ2-7; the D call may be TRBD1 or TRBD2 (5 bases each). Trimming removed 2 bases from V and 2 bases from J, with 10 bases in between. CDR3 length equals 14 residues. Germline V CDR1 and CDR2: MGHDK, SYGVNS.

This clone was seen a few times. V gene TRBV5-4 combines with J gene TRBJ2-5; a possible D gene is TRBD2 (7 bases). The CDR3 runs to 12 residues. The V end was cut by 5 bases, the J end by 4 bases, with 9 bases between. Germline lookup yields CDR1 SGHNT and CDR2 YYREEE (reference sequence). CDR3 in amino acids: CASRGGGETQYF. CDR3 nucleotides: TGTGCCAGCAGAGGGGGGGGAGAGACCCAGTACTTC. The whole variable domain, filled in from reference TRBV5-4 and TRBJ2-5, reads ETGVTQSPTHLIKTRGQQVTLRCSSQSGHNTVSWYQQALGQGPQFIFQYYREEENGRGNFPPRFSGLQFPNYSSELNVNALELDDSALYLCASRGGGETQYFGPGTRLLVL.

The chain combines TRBV11-2 with TRBJ1-5; D uncertain. Trimming removed 6 bases from V and 4 bases from J, with 7 bases in between. The CDR3 contains 12 residues. From germline, CDR1 is SGHAT and CDR2 FQNNGV. As DNA, the CDR3 is TGTGCCAGCAGTGACCCGAATCAGCCCCAGCATTTT. Protein sequence: CASSDPNQPQHF.

This clone was found a few times. The same CDR3 also results from other DNA sequences found in this sample. CDR3 sequence reads: CASSERDSPNQPQHF. CDR3 coding DNA: TGTGCCAGCAGTGAAAGGGACAGCCCAAATCAGCCCCAGCATTTT. The V and J genes are TRBV6-1 and TRBJ1-5; 7 bases agree with TRBD1. V was pared by 2 bases and J by 4 bases, with 5 bases of the junction left unmatched. CDR1 MNHNS and CDR2 SASEGT come from the germline V gene. This CDR3 has 15 amino acids.

Only a few counts were recorded for this clone. The chain uses TRBV28 and TRBJ1-3; unclear D gene. The CDR3 consists of 14 residues. Trimming removed 4 bases from V and 4 bases from J, with 11 bases in between. In germline, CDR1 is MDHEN, CDR2 SYDVKM. The CDR3 nucleotides read TGTGCCAGCAGTTCCAATGTCGACGGAAACACCATATATTTT. The encoded protein is CASSSNVDGNTIYF.

In this sample, this clone turned up once. The same CDR3 is also encoded by other DNA sequences in this sample. The chain recombines TRBV29-1 with TRBJ1-5; 10 positions agree with TRBD1. CDR3 size: 13 residues. J was trimmed by 6 bases and V by 6 bases; bases with no gene match: 5. Germline CDR1 SQVTM, CDR2 ANQGSEA. The CDR3 reads CSVGQGEGQPQHF. CDR3 sequence (DNA): TGCAGCGTAGGACAGGGGGAGGGTCAGCCCCAGCATTTT.

In this sample, this clone turned up many times. This rearrangement joins TRBV28 to TRBJ1-2; no firm D call. V gave up 1 base and J gave up 2 bases, with 5 bases separating them. This CDR3 region has 13 residues. Germline V gives CDR1 MDHEN, CDR2 SYDVKM. This CDR3 reads CASSLSQNYGYTF. Written as DNA, the CDR3 is TGTGCCAGCAGTTTATCTCAGAACTATGGCTACACCTTC.

J is TRBJ2-2 and V is TRBV5-6; D tentatively fits TRBD1 or TRBD2 (5 bases each). Per the germline V gene, CDR1 is SGHDT and CDR2 is YYEEEE. Trimming left V 4 bases short and J 3 bases short, with 16 bases between. The CDR3 runs 16 residues. CDR3 sequence: CASSLILLGDTGELFF. The CDR3 bases are TGTGCCAGCAGCCTCATCCTTTTGGGGGACACCGGGGAGCTGTTTTTT.

J is TRBJ1-6 and V is TRBV5-6, with D perhaps matching TRBD1 (5 bases). There are 16 residues in the CDR3. Germline CDR1 and CDR2: SGHDT and YYEEEE. V was trimmed by 1 base and J by 8 bases, leaving 16 bases between them. The DNA for the CDR3 is TGTGCCAGCAGCTTGAACAGGCTAAAACCATATTCACCCCTCCACTTT. Translated, it gives CASSLNRLKPYSPLHF. Supplemented by reference TRBV5-6 and TRBJ1-6, the full variable domain reads DAGVTQSPTHLIKTRGQQVTLRCSPKSGHDTVSWYQQALGQGPQFIFQYYEEEERQRGNFPDRFSGHQFPNYSSELNVNALLLGDSALYLCASSLNRLKPYSPLHFGNGTRLTVT.

Many counts were recorded for this clone. The chain joins TRBV19 to TRBJ2-1; 9 positions match TRBD1. The CDR3 runs to 15 residues. V was pared by 7 bases and J by 6 bases, with 10 bases of the junction left unmatched. The germline V gene has CDR1 LNHDA and CDR2 SQIVND (reference sequence). CDR3 sequence reads: CASMRRTGAPNEQFF. CDR3 coding DNA: TGTGCCAGTATGAGACGGACAGGGGCACCCAATGAGCAGTTCTTC.

V gene TRBV19 combines with J gene TRBJ2-2, with D perhaps TRBD2 (6 bases). Trimming left V 7 bases short and J 5 bases short, with 14 bases between. Germline CDR1 is LNHDA and CDR2 is SQIVND (reference sequence). The CDR3 length is 14 residues. The CDR3 nucleotides are TGTGCCAGTAAGCGGGCCGGAGGTACCGGGGAGCTGTTTTTT. It translates to CASKRAGGTGELFF.

This clone has a single count. Other DNA sequences of this sample code for an identical CDR3. The chain combines TRBV5-1 with TRBJ2-1; the match to TRBD2 covers 11 bases. Per the germline V gene, CDR1 is SGHRS and CDR2 is YFSETQ. The CDR3 contains 14 residues. Germline trimming cut 1 base from V and 8 bases from J; bases unmatched to any gene: 2. The CDR3 DNA reads as TGCGCCAGCAGCTTGACTAGCGGGAGTGATGAGCAGTTCTTC. Translated: CASSLTSGSDEQFF.

The chain uses TRBV9 and TRBJ2-2; the D is unclear. Deletions cut 4 bases from V and 2 bases from J, with 12 bases between. CDR3 length: 15 amino acids. CDR1 SGDLS and CDR2 YYNGEE come from the germline V gene. The CDR3 sequence: CASSPRSSNTGELFF. As DNA, the CDR3 is TGTGCCAGCAGCCCCCGGAGCTCAAACACCGGGGAGCTGTTTTTT. Full variable domain (rest looked up from reference TRBV9 and TRBJ2-2): DSGVTQTPKHLITATGQRVTLRCSPRSGDLSVYWYQQSLDQGLQFLIQYYNGEERAKGNILERFSAQQFPDLHSELNLSSLELGDSALYFCASSPRSSNTGELFFGEGSRLTVL.